This TCR beta chain emerged from a study of cytomegalovirus exposure and HLA in healthy donors. The PCR contained 60 Vbeta and 13 Jbeta primers. Profiled with immunoSEQ multiplex PCR; TCRdb holds only in-frame clones, not every one. Here the sample table reports tens of thousands of clones. On this clone itself: The antigen remains unidentified.

The germline gives CDR1 MNHEY, CDR2 SVGAGI. The CDR3 covers 15 residues. V lost 6 bases to trimming and J lost 4 bases; unmatched junction nucleotides: 11. Study findings and constraints: Among TCR beta chains of equal frequency, HLA-associated ones were more clonally expanded in a later analysis. When analyzed later, the rates of TCR association showed variation by HLA locus, with DRB1 the most and HLA-C the fewest. A later analysis reportedly identified an Asian-associated ancestry cluster as carrying fewer N-insertions than the 666-donor mean. When analyzed later, a missense DCLRE1C variant was found to be linked to TCR beta V- and J-gene trimming.

The specimen sequenced was PBMCs. The receptor was isolated from a man aged 50 to 60 in good health and CMV-seronegative. The chain has TRBV6-5 and TRBJ2-7, with 8 bases fitting TRBD1. The CDR3 DNA reads as TGTGCCAGCAGATATACCGGGACAGGCGGTTACGAGCAGTACTTC. It codes for CASRYTGTGGYEQYF.